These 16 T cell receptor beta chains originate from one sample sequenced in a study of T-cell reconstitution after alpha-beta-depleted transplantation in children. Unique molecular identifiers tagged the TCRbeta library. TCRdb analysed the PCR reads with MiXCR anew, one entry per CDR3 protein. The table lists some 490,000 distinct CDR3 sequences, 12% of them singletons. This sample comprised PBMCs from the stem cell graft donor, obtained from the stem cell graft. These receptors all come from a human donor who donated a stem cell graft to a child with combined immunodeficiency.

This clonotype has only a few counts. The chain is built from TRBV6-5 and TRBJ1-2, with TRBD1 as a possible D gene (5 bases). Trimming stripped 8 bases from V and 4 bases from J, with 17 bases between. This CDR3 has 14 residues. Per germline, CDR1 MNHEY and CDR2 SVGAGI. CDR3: CASRNSGSVYGYTF. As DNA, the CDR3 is TGTGCCAGCCGGAACTCAGGGTCCGTCTATGGCTACACCTTC.

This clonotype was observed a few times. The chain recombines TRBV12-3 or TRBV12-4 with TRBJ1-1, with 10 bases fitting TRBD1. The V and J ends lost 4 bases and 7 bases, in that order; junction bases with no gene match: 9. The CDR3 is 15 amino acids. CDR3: CASSCGDRGRSEAFF. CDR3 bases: TGTGCCAGCAGTTGCGGCGACAGGGGGCGAAGTGAAGCTTTCTTT.

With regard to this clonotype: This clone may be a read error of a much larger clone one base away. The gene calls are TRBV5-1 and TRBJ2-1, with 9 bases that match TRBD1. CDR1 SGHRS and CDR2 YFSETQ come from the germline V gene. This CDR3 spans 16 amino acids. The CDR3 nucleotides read TGCGCCAGCAGCTTGGCCTTGGGACAGGGCTACGATGAGCAGTTCTTC. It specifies CASSLALGQGYDEQFF.

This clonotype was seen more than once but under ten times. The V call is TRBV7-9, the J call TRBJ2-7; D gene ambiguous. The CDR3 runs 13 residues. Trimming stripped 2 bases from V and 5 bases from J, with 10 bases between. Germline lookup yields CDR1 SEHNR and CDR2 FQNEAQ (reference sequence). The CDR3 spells CASSLSASDEQYF. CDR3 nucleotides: TGTGCCAGCAGCTTATCTGCTTCGGACGAGCAGTACTTC.

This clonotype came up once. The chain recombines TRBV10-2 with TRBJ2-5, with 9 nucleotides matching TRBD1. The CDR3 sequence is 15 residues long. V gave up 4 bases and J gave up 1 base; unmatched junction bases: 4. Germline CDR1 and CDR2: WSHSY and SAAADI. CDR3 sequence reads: CASSAGTGLQETQYF. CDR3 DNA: TGCGCCAGCAGTGCAGGGACAGGGCTCCAAGAGACCCAGTACTTC.

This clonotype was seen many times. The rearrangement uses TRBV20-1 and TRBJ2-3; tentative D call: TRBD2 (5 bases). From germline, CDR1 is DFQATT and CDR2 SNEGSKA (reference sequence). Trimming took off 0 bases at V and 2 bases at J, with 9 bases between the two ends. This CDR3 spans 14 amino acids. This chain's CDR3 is CSARDLGATDTQYF. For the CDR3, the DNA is TGCAGTGCTAGAGATTTGGGAGCCACAGATACGCAGTATTTT.

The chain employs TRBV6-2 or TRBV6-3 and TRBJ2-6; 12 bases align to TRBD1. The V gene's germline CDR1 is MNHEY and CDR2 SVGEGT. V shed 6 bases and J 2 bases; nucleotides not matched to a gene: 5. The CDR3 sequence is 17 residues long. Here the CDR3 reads CASRPGQGAAGANVLTF. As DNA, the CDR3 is TGTGCCAGCAGGCCGGGACAGGGGGCGGCTGGGGCCAACGTCCTGACTTTC.

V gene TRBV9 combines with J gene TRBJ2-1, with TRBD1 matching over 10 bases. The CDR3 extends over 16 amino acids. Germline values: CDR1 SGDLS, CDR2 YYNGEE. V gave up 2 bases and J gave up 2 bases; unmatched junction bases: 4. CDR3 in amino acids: CASSVWGTGAYNEQFF. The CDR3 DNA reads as TGTGCCAGCAGCGTCTGGGGGACAGGGGCCTACAATGAGCAGTTCTTC.

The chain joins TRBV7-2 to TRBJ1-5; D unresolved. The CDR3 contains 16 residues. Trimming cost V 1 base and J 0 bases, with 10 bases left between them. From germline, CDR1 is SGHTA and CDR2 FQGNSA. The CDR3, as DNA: TGTGCCAGCAGCTTAGTAATGGGGAGTAGCAATCAGCCCCAGCATTTT. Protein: CASSLVMGSSNQPQHF.

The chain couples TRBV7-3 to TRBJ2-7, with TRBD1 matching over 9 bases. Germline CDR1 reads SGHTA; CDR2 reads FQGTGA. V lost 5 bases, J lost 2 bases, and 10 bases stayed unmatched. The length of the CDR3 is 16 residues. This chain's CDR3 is CASSPHAGTGPYEQYF. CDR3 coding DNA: TGTGCCAGCAGCCCTCACGCCGGGACAGGGCCCTACGAGCAGTACTTC. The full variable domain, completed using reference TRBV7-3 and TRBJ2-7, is GAGVSQTPSNKVTEKGKYVELRCDPISGHTALYWYRQSLGQGPEFLIYFQGTGAADDSGLPNDRFFAVRPEGSVSTLKIQRTERGDSAVYLCASSPHAGTGPYEQYFGPGTRLTVT.

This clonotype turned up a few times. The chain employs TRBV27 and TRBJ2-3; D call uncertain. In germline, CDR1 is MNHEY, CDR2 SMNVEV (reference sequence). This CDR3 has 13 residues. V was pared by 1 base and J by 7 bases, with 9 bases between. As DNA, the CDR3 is TGTGCCAGCAGTTTATTAGGGTGGCATACGCAGTATTTT. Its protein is CASSLLGWHTQYF.

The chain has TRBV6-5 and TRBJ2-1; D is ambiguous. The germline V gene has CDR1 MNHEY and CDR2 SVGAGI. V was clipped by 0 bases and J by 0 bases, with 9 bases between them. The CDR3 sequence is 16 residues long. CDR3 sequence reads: CASSYSPMNSYNEQFF. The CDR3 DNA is TGTGCCAGCAGTTACTCCCCCATGAACTCCTACAATGAGCAGTTCTTC.

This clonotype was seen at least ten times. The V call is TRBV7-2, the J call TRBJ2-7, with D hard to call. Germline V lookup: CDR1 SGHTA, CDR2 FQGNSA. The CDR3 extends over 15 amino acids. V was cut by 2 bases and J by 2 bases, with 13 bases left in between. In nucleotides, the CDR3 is TGTGCCAGCAGCTTAACTGGTTGGGGTGCCTACGAGCAGTACTTC. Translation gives CASSLTGWGAYEQYF.

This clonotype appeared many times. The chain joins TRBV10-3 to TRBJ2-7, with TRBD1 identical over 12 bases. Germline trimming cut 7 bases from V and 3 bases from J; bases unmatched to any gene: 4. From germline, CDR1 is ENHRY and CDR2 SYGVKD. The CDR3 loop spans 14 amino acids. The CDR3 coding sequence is TGTGCCATCATGGGGGACAGGGGGCTCTACGAGCAGTACTTC. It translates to CAIMGDRGLYEQYF.

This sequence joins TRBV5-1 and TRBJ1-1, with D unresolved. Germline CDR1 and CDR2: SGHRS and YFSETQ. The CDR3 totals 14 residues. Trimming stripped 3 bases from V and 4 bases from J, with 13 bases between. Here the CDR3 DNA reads TGCGCCAGCAGCTACGGCGGGGTAAGCACTGAAGCTTTCTTT. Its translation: CASSYGGVSTEAFF.

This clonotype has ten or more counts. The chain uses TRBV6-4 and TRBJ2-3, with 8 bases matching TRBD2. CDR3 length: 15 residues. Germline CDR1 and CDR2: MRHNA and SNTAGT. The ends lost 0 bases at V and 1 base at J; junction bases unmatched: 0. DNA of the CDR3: TGTGCCAGCAGTGACTCCGGGGGGGGCACAGATACGCAGTATTTT. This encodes CASSDSGGGTDTQYF.